The 2 T cell receptor beta chains below come from one sample, sequenced in a study of blood T cell repertoires in COVID-19. Only in-frame clones appear in the TCRdb table, and some are missing; sequencing was by immunoSEQ multiplex PCR. The sample includes some 180,000 clones, approximately 83% seen only once; the top ten take under 13%. Specimen: peripheral blood. These receptors were collected from a man aged 65 to 79 with active or convalescent COVID-19.

This chain uses TRBV19 with TRBJ1-2; TRBD1 aligns across 7 bases. The CDR3 runs to 15 residues. V lost 3 bases to trimming and J lost 3 bases; unmatched junction nucleotides: 7. Germline loops: CDR1 LNHDA, CDR2 SQIVND (reference sequence). CDR3: CASSIRDRRHYGYTF. DNA for the CDR3: TGTGCCAGTAGTATCCGGGACAGACGACACTATGGCTACACCTTC.

This clone was seen only a few times. The gene calls are TRBV19 and TRBJ2-7; possibly TRBD2 for D (7 bases). Trimming cost V 10 bases and J 4 bases, with 20 bases left between them. This CDR3 contains 14 residues. CDR1 and CDR2 from the germline V gene are LNHDA and SQIVND (reference sequence). CDR3 sequence (DNA): TGTGCCACTTCCCGGGGAGGGGGAAATTACGAGCAGTACTTC. This translates into CATSRGGGNYEQYF. Variable domain in full (rest from reference TRBV19 and TRBJ2-7): DGGITQSPKYLFRKEGQNVTLSCEQNLNHDAMYWYRQDPGQGLRLIYYSQIVNDFQKGDIAEGYSVSREKKESFPLTVTSAQKNPTAFYLCATSRGGGNYEQYFGPGTRLTVT.